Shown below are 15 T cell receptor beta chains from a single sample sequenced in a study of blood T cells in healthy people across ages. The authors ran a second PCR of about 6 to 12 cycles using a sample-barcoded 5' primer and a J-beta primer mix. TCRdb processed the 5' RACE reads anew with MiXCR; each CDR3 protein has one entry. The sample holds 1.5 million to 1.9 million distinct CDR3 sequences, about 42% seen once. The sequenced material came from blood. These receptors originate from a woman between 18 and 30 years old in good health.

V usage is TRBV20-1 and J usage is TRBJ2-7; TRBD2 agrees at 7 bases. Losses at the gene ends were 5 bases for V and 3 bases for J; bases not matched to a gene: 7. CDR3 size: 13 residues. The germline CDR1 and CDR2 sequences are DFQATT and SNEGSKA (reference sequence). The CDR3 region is CSARPGLNYEQYF. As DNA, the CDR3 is TGCAGTGCTCGTCCGGGACTAAACTACGAGCAGTACTTC.

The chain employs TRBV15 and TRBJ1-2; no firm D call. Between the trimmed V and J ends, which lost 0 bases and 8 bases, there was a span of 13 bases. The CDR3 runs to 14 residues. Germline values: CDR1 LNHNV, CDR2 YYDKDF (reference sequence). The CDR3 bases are TGTGCCACCAGCAGAGATCGCGCTCTCGGGGGCTACACCTTC. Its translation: CATSRDRALGGYTF. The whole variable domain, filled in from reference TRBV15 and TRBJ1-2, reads DAMVIQNPRYQVTQFGKPVTLSCSQTLNHNVMYWYQQKSSQAPKLLFHYYDKDFNNEADTPDNFQSRRPNTSFCFLDIRSPGLGDTAMYLCATSRDRALGGYTFGSGTRLTVV.

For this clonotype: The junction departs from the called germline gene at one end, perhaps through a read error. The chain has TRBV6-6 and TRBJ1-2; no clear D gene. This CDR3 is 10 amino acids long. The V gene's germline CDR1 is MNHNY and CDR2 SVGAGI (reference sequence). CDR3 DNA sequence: TGTGCCAGCGGGCCGAATGGCTGCACCTTC. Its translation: CASGPNGCTF.

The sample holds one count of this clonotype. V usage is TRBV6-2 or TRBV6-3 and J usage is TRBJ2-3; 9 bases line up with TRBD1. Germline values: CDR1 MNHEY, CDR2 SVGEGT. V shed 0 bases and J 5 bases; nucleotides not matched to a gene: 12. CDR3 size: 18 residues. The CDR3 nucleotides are TGTGCCAGCAGTTACTCACGATCTAGGACAGGGGCCGGAGATACGCAGTATTTT. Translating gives CASSYSRSRTGAGDTQYF.

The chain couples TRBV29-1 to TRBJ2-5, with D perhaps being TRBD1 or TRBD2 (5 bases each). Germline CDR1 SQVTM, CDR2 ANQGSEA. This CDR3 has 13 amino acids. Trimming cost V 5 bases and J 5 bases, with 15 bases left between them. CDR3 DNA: TGCAGCGTTCGGGGACGCTACCTGGAGACCCAGTACTTC. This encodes CSVRGRYLETQYF.

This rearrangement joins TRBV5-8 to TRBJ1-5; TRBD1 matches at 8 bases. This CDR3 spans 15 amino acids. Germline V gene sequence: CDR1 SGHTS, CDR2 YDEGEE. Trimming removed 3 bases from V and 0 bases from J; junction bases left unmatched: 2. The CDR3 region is CASSWTGNSNQPQHF. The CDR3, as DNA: TGTGCCAGCAGCTGGACAGGGAATAGCAATCAGCCCCAGCATTTT.

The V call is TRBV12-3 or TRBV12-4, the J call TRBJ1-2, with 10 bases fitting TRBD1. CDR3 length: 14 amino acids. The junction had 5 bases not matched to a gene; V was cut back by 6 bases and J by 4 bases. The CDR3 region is CASRPGQGPYGYTF. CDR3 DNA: TGTGCCAGCAGGCCGGGACAGGGGCCCTATGGCTACACCTTC.

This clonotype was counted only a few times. The CDR3 DNA reads TGCGCCAGCAGCTTGGAGGTGGGAGGGGACACAGATACGCAGTATTTT. Protein sequence: CASSLEVGGDTDTQYF. This chain joins TRBV5-1 and TRBJ2-3; 7 bases fit TRBD2. CDR3 length: 16 amino acids. Looked up from germline, CDR1 is SGHRS and CDR2 is YFSETQ. Losses at the gene ends were 0 bases for V and 2 bases for J; bases not matched to a gene: 6.

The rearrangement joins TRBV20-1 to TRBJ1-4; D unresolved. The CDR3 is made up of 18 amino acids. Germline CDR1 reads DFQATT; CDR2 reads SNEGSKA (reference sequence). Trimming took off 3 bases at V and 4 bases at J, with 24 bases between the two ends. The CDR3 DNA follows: TGCAGTGCTAGCCGGGGAAACCTTAAAAGGAGGGATAATGAAAAACTGTTTTTT. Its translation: CSASRGNLKRRDNEKLFF.

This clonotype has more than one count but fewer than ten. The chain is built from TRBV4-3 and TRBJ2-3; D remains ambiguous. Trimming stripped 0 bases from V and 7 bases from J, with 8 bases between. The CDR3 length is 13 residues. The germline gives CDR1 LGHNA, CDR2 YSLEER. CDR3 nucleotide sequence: TGCGCCAGCAGCCAAGAAACAGACCATACGCAGTATTTT. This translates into CASSQETDHTQYF.

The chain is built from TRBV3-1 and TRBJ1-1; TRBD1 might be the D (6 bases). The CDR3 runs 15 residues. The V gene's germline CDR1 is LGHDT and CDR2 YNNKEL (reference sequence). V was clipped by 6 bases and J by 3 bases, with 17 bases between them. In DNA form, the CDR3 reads TGTGCCAGCAGTGACAGGATCCGGGCTGACACTGAAGCTTTCTTT. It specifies CASSDRIRADTEAFF.

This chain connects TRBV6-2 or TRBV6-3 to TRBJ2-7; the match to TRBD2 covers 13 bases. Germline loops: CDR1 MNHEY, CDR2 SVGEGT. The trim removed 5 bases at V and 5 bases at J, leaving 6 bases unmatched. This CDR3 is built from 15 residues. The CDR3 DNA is TGTGCCAGCAGTACCCGGACTAGCGGGGGCCACGAGCAGTACTTC. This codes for CASSTRTSGGHEQYF.

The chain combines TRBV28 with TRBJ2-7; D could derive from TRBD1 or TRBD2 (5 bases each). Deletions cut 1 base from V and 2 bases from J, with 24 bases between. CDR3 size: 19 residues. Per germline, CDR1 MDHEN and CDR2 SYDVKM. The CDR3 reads CASSLLSGSYLTATYEQYF. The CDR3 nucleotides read TGTGCCAGCAGTTTATTAAGCGGATCATATCTGACAGCCACCTACGAGCAGTACTTC.

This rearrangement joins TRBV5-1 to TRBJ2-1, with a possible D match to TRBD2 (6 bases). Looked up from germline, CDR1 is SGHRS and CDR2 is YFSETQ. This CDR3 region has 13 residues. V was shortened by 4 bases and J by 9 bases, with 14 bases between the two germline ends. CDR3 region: CASSKAQGGEQFF. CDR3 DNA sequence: TGCGCCAGCAGCAAAGCCCAGGGAGGTGAGCAGTTCTTC.

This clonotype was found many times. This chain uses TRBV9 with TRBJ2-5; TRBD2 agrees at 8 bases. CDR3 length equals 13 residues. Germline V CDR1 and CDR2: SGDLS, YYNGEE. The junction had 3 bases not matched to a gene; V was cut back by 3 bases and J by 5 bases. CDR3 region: CASSGGLAETQYF. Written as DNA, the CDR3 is TGTGCCAGCAGCGGCGGACTAGCTGAGACCCAGTACTTC.